Sequencing of this T cell receptor (beta chain) was carried out in a study of shared clonotypes between healthy human individuals (dated by TCRdb to 2018 to 2020). Describing the broader study: Three men and two women, aged 18 to 49 years, made up the cohort. Per donor, three plates each were used for CD4 naive and CD4 memory, two for CD8 naive, and one for CD8 memory. Blood TCR repertoires of roughly five healthy adults were deeply sequenced to estimate repertoire size and the extent of clonotype sharing between individuals. Different laboratories and diverse techniques were used to prepare libraries and sequence TCR repertoires, to increase sequencing depth and limit assay-specific biases. Each donor's leukapheresis produced roughly between roughly 0.85 and 9.5 billion PBMCs. Overall study outcomes, separate from this receptor: The small number of donors limited the genetic and exposure-history diversity represented. Only blood was sampled, and tissue TCR repertoires likely differ from those in blood. Incomplete sequencing was indicated by rarefaction of sorted-subset datasets, despite the large sequencing depth. Based on pairwise subsampling, the degree of clonotype sharing among donors was expected to be affected by sequencing depth. Across several donors, around 5% of naive CD4, 3% to 3.5% of naive CD8, around 2.1% of memory CD4, and roughly 0.41% of memory CD8 clonotypes were shared. Compared with non-shared clonotypes, the clonotypes found in all four sorted-subset donors had higher generation probabilities. Larger estimated clonotype richness was generally found for naive subsets than for memory subsets.

Using the deep immunoSEQ assay, multiplex PCR amplified TCR CDR3 regions from genomic DNA. Extracted genomic DNA from each cell subset was distributed evenly across all wells of several immunoSEQ 96-well plates, and each plate was treated as a replicate. Each replicate PCR for sorted subsets received around 0.2 ug genomic DNA, equal to about 30,000 T cell genomes. Purified libraries were measured with a Qubit 3.0 fluorometer, size-checked on a Bioanalyzer 2100, and measured again with the KAPA Library Quantification kit. A separate single-read 150-cycle Illumina NextSeq 550 flow cell was used to sequence each immunoSEQ 96-well plate. The published analysis was carried out like this. Because the immunoSEQ output held only junctional sequences and lacked quality scores, the filtering could not match the filtering applied to full-length reads. Sequences were annotated with PyIR, a Python wrapper for IgBLAST v1.9, using IMGT germline references to assign V/J genes and CDR3. Reads were removed for weak V/J assignments (E-value above 1e-6), missing CDR3, stop codons, out-of-frame junctions, or ambiguous translated residues. V3J clonotypes were defined by identical inferred V gene, J gene, and CDR3 amino acid sequence. To compute the percentage overlap between repertoires, the number of shared unique clonotypes was divided by the size of the smaller repertoire. RTK rarefaction, the Chao1 estimator, and Recon v2.1 estimates of unobserved clonotypes were used to assess repertoire richness. Generation probabilities were computed with OLGA for all TCRbeta clonotypes obtained by the gDNA method from four donors. Imported from immuneACCESS, the table was reduced by TCRdb to in-frame sequences with V and J called. These copies leave out some clones; in studies compared against another copy, an unresolved V gene accounts for under half, and the cause of the remainder is not known. D and trimming come from the DNA, and the V and J calls and clone size come from that table. This sample holds about 2 million clones; about 95% were observed only once. Of the sample, 0.95% to 1.5% falls within the top ten clones.

CD8 naive samples were obtained by positive selection for CCR7 among CD45RO-negative cells, yielding a CD45RA+CCR7+ population from which TemRA cells were excluded. Healthy HIV-negative adults with no recently reported acute infections or vaccinations were included as donors. Only Caucasian adults living in Nashville, Tennessee, USA were represented among the donors. Blood was collected by leukapheresis, and PBMCs were isolated by Ficoll-Histopaque density gradient centrifugation and then cryopreserved in liquid nitrogen vapor phase. Analytical flow cytometry was used to check the purity and quantity of every magnetically sorted T cell population. Each sorted fraction had its genomic DNA isolated and then quantified by UV absorbance on a Nanodrop 2000c. A note on this clone: Its binding antigen is unknown. Base qualities were left out, and no much larger clone turns up one base away.

For CDR1 and CDR2, the germline V gene lists SGHRS and YFSETQ. There are 18 amino acids in the CDR3, from cysteine to phenylalanine inclusive. The CDR3 DNA has 54 bases and is translated from base 1. The trim is 0 bases for V and 1 base for J, with a gap of 17 bases between the germline ends. The rearranged segments are TRBV5-1 and TRBJ1-3; TRBD1 is a possible D gene, resting on 6 matching bases. The receptor's source is a man between 18 and 35 years old in good health. Input material: naive CD8+ T cells sorted from blood. The cell subset or site label, as the study defines it: CD45RA+CCR7+. The sequenced DNA: TGCGCCAGCAGCTTGGTGTTCGGGACACTTTCATCTGGAAACACCATATATTTT. Translated, this gives CASSLVFGTLSSGNTIYF.